The 15 T cell receptor beta chains listed next were all sequenced from one sample in a study of T cell responses to AZD1222 COVID-19 vaccine (dated by TCRdb to the early 2020s). The time point label of this sample denotes: baseline before first vaccination. Receptors were amplified or captured by the immunoSEQ multiplex PCR assay. TCRdb mirrors the immuneACCESS table, restricted to in-frame sequences. Some clones are absent from its copies; in checked studies, under half trace to an unresolved V gene, and the reason for the others is unknown. This sample has 100,000 to 150,000 clones in its table, and 89% of those were observed once. About 1.6% of the sample belongs to the ten largest clones. Specimen: peripheral blood, collected on day 0 of AZD1222 vaccination. These receptors were taken from an adult in good health.

The count of this clone is one. J is TRBJ2-7 and V is TRBV6-5; 7 bases are a match to TRBD1. This CDR3 region has 13 residues. Germline CDR1 and CDR2: MNHEY and SVGAGI. V lost 5 bases to trimming and J lost 6 bases; unmatched junction nucleotides: 7. Here the CDR3 reads CASSQSRDSEQYF. The DNA for the CDR3 is TGTGCCAGCAGTCAATCCCGGGACAGCGAGCAGTACTTC.

The chain recombines TRBV29-1 with TRBJ2-7, with a tentative D call TRBD1 (5 bases). Germline loops: CDR1 SQVTM, CDR2 ANQGSEA. The CDR3 loop spans 14 amino acids. V was cut by 5 bases and J by 3 bases, with 17 bases left in between. The CDR3 is CSVTQGSLIYEQYF. CDR3 bases: TGCAGCGTTACTCAGGGTTCCCTTATCTACGAGCAGTACTTC.

The chain couples TRBV18 to TRBJ1-1; D not resolved. V shed 3 bases and J shed 2 bases, with 10 bases lying between them. Germline values: CDR1 KGHSH, CDR2 LQKENI. The CDR3 is made up of 14 amino acids. The CDR3 coding sequence is TGTGCCAGCTCACCTAATGGGGATAACACTGAAGCTTTCTTT. This encodes CASSPNGDNTEAFF.

This chain connects TRBV7-9 to TRBJ2-7; D is perhaps TRBD2 (5 bases). V lost 3 bases and J 2 bases, leaving 8 bases between the germline ends. The CDR3 extends over 13 amino acids. The germline V gene encodes CDR1 SEHNR and CDR2 FQNEAQ (reference sequence). The CDR3 DNA reads TGTGCCAGCAGCTTCAGAGGGCCCTACGAGCAGTACTTC. Translated, it gives CASSFRGPYEQYF.

V usage is TRBV30 and J usage is TRBJ1-1; a possible D gene is TRBD1 (5 bases). Germline-derived CDR1 and CDR2 are GTSNPN and SVGIG (reference sequence). This CDR3 is built from 11 residues. V was cut by 2 bases and J by 11 bases, with 12 bases left in between. The CDR3 sequence: CAWSLDTWAFF. CDR3 DNA: TGTGCCTGGAGTTTGGACACCTGGGCTTTCTTT.

The chain combines TRBV6-5 with TRBJ1-6; no definite D call. CDR3 length equals 13 residues. Trimming left V 8 bases short and J 5 bases short, with 10 bases between. CDR1 is MNHEY, CDR2 SVGAGI, per germline. The CDR3 nucleotides are TGTGCCAGCGGCCTTTGGAATAATTCACCCCTCCACTTT. Translation gives CASGLWNNSPLHF.

This rearrangement joins TRBV24-1 to TRBJ2-5; D assignment may be TRBD1 or TRBD2 (5 bases each). The CDR3 is 13 residues long. Germline V gene data show CDR1 as KGHDR and CDR2 as SFDVKD. V was clipped by 8 bases and J by 4 bases, with 13 bases between them. CDR3 residues: CATTGGLPETQYF. CDR3 coding DNA: TGTGCCACCACTGGGGGTTTACCAGAGACCCAGTACTTC.

This clone was recorded once. The chain is built from TRBV11-3 and TRBJ2-7; 10 bases are a match to TRBD1. The J segment lost 3 bases and the V segment lost 2 bases, leaving 7 bases of the junction unmatched. This CDR3 region has 16 residues. Germline-derived CDR1 and CDR2 are SGHNT and YENEEA. CDR3 protein: CASSLMGQGLDYEQYF. CDR3 coding DNA: TGTGCCAGCAGCTTAATGGGACAGGGGCTCGACTACGAGCAGTACTTC.

The V and J genes are TRBV19 and TRBJ2-1, with 7 bases fitting TRBD2. V lost 5 bases and J lost 7; bases outside the gene matches: 11. The germline V gene encodes CDR1 LNHDA and CDR2 SQIVND (reference sequence). This CDR3 comprises 15 residues. The DNA of the CDR3 is TGTGCCAGTAGTCCTCAGCGGGATCTGGCTAATGAGCAGTTCTTC. It yields the protein CASSPQRDLANEQFF.

V is TRBV12-3 or TRBV12-4 and J is TRBJ1-1; the D is unclear. The CDR3 contains 12 residues. V was shortened by 2 bases and J by 1 base, with 2 bases between the two germline ends. In DNA, the CDR3 is TGTGCCAGCAGTTTATGGAACACTGAAGCTTTCTTT. Protein: CASSLWNTEAFF.

CDR3 coding DNA: TGTGCCAGCAGTTACCAGACAGGGACTTACGAGCAGTACTTC. Residues: CASSYQTGTYEQYF. V and J are TRBV6-5 and TRBJ2-7; a weak D match, TRBD1 (7 bases). This CDR3 has 14 residues. Germline values: CDR1 MNHEY, CDR2 SVGAGI. V was pared by 2 bases and J by 4 bases, with 12 bases between.

The genes are TRBV12-5 and TRBJ1-5; tentative D call: TRBD1 (5 bases). This CDR3 region has 14 residues. V gave up 1 base and J gave up 7 bases, with 11 bases separating them. Germline values: CDR1 LGHNT, CDR2 FRNRAP. CDR3 residues: CASGLEGNGQPQHF. The CDR3 DNA is TGTGCTAGTGGTTTGGAGGGGAATGGGCAGCCCCAGCATTTT.

This clone was observed a few times. V is TRBV27 and J is TRBJ1-1; no definite D call. The CDR3 contains 13 residues. With 5 bases removed from V and 6 bases from J, the gap between germline ends came to 13 bases. Germline CDR1 MNHEY, CDR2 SMNVEV (reference sequence). In DNA form, the CDR3 reads TGTGCCAGCAGTCCAACGGTGATAGCTGAAGCTTTCTTT. Its protein is CASSPTVIAEAFF.

The chain uses TRBV6-2 or TRBV6-3 and TRBJ2-7; TRBD1 agrees at 9 bases. Germline CDR1 and CDR2: MNHEY and SVGEGT. The CDR3 spans 15 residues. The V segment lost 2 bases and the J segment 5 bases; nucleotides outside the gene matches: 7. CDR3 protein: CASSYPGQGEDEQYF. The CDR3 nucleotides read TGTGCCAGCAGTTACCCGGGACAGGGCGAGGACGAGCAGTACTTC.

The chain has TRBV3-1 (or the pseudogene TRBV3-2) and TRBJ2-3, with TRBD2 identical over 11 bases. With 8 bases clipped from V and 9 bases from J, the junction kept 10 bases outside the gene matches. The germline gives CDR1 LGHDT, CDR2 YNNKEL (reference sequence). The CDR3 runs 14 residues. The CDR3 DNA is TGTGCCAGCGCCGGACTAGCGGGTTTAAGGACGCAGTATTTT. Translating it yields CASAGLAGLRTQYF.